Presented here are 18 T cell receptor beta chains from one specimen sequenced in a study of CD8 T cells in Susac syndrome. Random hexamers were used to reverse transcribe an amount of roughly 0.45 to 1 ug RNA. TCRdb redid the calling of the immunoSEQ multiplex PCR reads with MiXCR, one entry per CDR3 protein. Here the sample spans under 200,000 distinct CDR3 sequences, about 95% being singletons. Sequencing was carried out using CD4+ T cells from PBMCs. These receptors originate from a human donor in good health.

This chain joins TRBV15 and TRBJ2-4; 7 bases align to TRBD2. Germline CDR1 LNHNV, CDR2 YYDKDF (reference sequence). The CDR3 has 14 residues. The V gene end was trimmed by 3 bases and the J gene end by 8 bases; junction bases not matched to a gene: 7. In DNA form, the CDR3 reads TGTGCCACCAGCAGGGTCCTTGGGGGGGACATTCAGTACTTC. As protein: CATSRVLGGDIQYF.

This chain links TRBV15 with TRBJ2-1; TRBD2 might be the D (5 bases). The CDR3 is 15 residues long. V was clipped by 0 bases and J by 3 bases, with 9 bases between them. Germline-derived CDR1 and CDR2 are LNHNV and YYDKDF (reference sequence). The CDR3 DNA follows: TGTGCCACCAGCAGAGATGAACTAGTCTACAATGAGCAGTTCTTC. It specifies CATSRDELVYNEQFF.

The chain uses TRBV5-1 and TRBJ2-3; D might be TRBD2 (5 bases). The CDR3 extends over 14 amino acids. Per the germline V gene, CDR1 is SGHRS and CDR2 is YFSETQ. V lost 4 bases and J 1 base, leaving 10 bases between the germline ends. CDR3: CASSEGVGTDTQYF. In DNA, the CDR3 is TGCGCCAGCAGCGAGGGCGTAGGCACAGATACGCAGTATTTT.

The chain couples TRBV29-1 to TRBJ1-1; the D gene is possibly TRBD1 (5 bases). There are 11 residues in the CDR3. From germline, CDR1 is SQVTM and CDR2 ANQGSEA. V was shortened by 0 bases and J by 7 bases, with 6 bases between the two germline ends. CDR3 bases: TGCAGCGTTGAAGACGGGGGTGAAGCTTTCTTT. It translates to CSVEDGGEAFF.

The chain's CDR3 is CSVARVKGPGGNEKLFF. Here the CDR3 DNA reads TGCAGCGTGGCCAGGGTAAAGGGGCCTGGGGGGAATGAAAAACTGTTTTTT. The J gene is TRBJ1-4, the V gene TRBV29-1; perhaps TRBD1 as D (5 bases). Trimming removed 6 bases at V and 5 bases at J, with 25 bases between. CDR1 and CDR2 from the germline V gene are SQVTM and ANQGSEA. This CDR3 contains 17 residues.

J is TRBJ2-5 and V is TRBV5-1, with TRBD1 matching over 7 bases. This CDR3 comprises 20 residues. Per germline, CDR1 SGHRS and CDR2 YFSETQ. V lost 5 bases, J lost 5 bases, and 27 bases stayed unmatched. CDR3: CASRPGHSSTTGALVETQYF. CDR3 nucleotides: TGCGCCAGCAGGCCTGGACATTCGTCAACAACAGGGGCCCTAGTCGAGACCCAGTACTTC.

The genes are TRBV20-1 and TRBJ1-2; D unresolved. CDR1 is DFQATT and CDR2 is SNEGSKA in the germline V gene (reference sequence). The CDR3 spans 11 residues. Trimming left V 5 bases short and J 8 bases short, with 12 bases between. CDR3 nucleotides: TGCAGTGCTGGCCGACAATGGGGCTACACCTTC. Amino acid sequence: CSAGRQWGYTF.

The rearrangement links TRBV20-1 to TRBJ1-6, with TRBD1 as a possible D gene (5 bases). The CDR3 consists of 13 residues. The V gene lost 0 bases and the J gene lost 6 bases, with 6 bases spanning the gap. Germline loops: CDR1 DFQATT, CDR2 SNEGSKA (reference sequence). The CDR3 reads CSARDDSNSPLHF. CDR3 sequence (DNA): TGCAGTGCTAGAGATGACAGTAATTCACCCCTCCACTTT.

DNA for the CDR3: TGTGCCAGCAGCGTAAACAGGGACGCTGAAGCTTTCTTT. Protein sequence: CASSVNRDAEAFF. The chain joins TRBV7-2 to TRBJ1-1, with D perhaps TRBD1 (6 bases). Germline V gene sequence: CDR1 SGHTA, CDR2 FQGNSA. The CDR3 is made up of 13 amino acids. Trimming stripped 5 bases from V and 6 bases from J, with 13 bases between.

The chain couples TRBV5-4 to TRBJ2-5, with D unresolved. V lost 4 bases and J 3 bases, leaving 13 bases between the germline ends. Germline CDR1 SGHNT, CDR2 YYREEE (reference sequence). CDR3 length: 14 amino acids. CDR3 sequence: CASSIEAREETQYF. The CDR3 DNA follows: TGTGCCAGCAGCATCGAGGCCCGAGAAGAGACCCAGTACTTC.

The rearrangement links TRBV20-1 to TRBJ2-3; D perhaps matches TRBD2 (6 bases). The germline CDR1 and CDR2 sequences are DFQATT and SNEGSKA (reference sequence). The germline V and J ends were trimmed by 5 bases and 6 bases, with 15 bases remaining between them. CDR3 length equals 13 residues. For the CDR3, the DNA is TGCAGTGCTGCGGGGCGGGTGGGGGATACGCAGTATTTT. This gives the protein CSAAGRVGDTQYF.

This chain links TRBV12-3 or TRBV12-4 with TRBJ1-2; 7 bases align to TRBD1. The V gene end was trimmed by 4 bases and the J gene end by 4 bases; junction bases not matched to a gene: 6. The CDR3 length is 14 residues. CDR3 nucleotide sequence: TGTGCCAGCAGTTCGACAGGGTACCGCTATGGCTACACCTTC. It codes for CASSSTGYRYGYTF.

A few counts support this clonotype. The chain has TRBV18 and TRBJ1-5; D is perhaps TRBD1 (6 bases). The germline V and J ends were trimmed by 5 bases and 4 bases, with 12 bases remaining between them. The CDR3 runs 14 residues. Looked up from germline, CDR1 is KGHSH and CDR2 is LQKENI. The CDR3 DNA follows: TGTGCCAGCTCATTGACAGGTGGAAATCAGCCCCAGCATTTT. The encoded protein is CASSLTGGNQPQHF.

The V and J genes are TRBV7-2 and TRBJ2-5; 10 bases match TRBD2. Germline values: CDR1 SGHTA, CDR2 FQGNSA. The length of the CDR3 is 16 residues. V lost 5 bases to trimming and J lost 6 bases; unmatched junction nucleotides: 12. CDR3 DNA sequence: TGTGCCAGCAGCGTCTCCGGGACTAGCGAGGAGAAGACCCAGTACTTC. Residues: CASSVSGTSEEKTQYF.

V gene TRBV29-1 combines with J gene TRBJ2-1; 14 nucleotides line up with TRBD2. Germline-derived CDR1 and CDR2 are SQVTM and ANQGSEA. J lost 2 bases, V lost 0 bases, and 12 bases had no gene match. This CDR3 has 20 residues. Here the CDR3 reads CSVEDLGTSGREGPYNEQFF. The DNA of the CDR3 is TGCAGCGTTGAAGATCTTGGGACTAGCGGGAGAGAGGGGCCCTACAATGAGCAGTTCTTC.

The gene calls are TRBV2 and TRBJ1-5; TRBD1 is a possible D gene (6 bases). Trimming left V 3 bases short and J 3 bases short, with 12 bases between. This CDR3 has 15 amino acids. Germline CDR1 reads SNHLY; CDR2 reads FYNNEI. The CDR3 nucleotides read TGTGCCAGCAGTGACCTAGGGGGGGCCAATCAGCCCCAGCATTTT. Translated, it gives CASSDLGGANQPQHF.

This clonotype came up a few times. The gene calls are TRBV4-1 and TRBJ2-1; 15 bases fit TRBD2. Per the germline V gene, CDR1 is MGHRA and CDR2 is YSYEKL. With 2 bases clipped from V and 8 bases from J, the junction kept 4 bases outside the gene matches. There are 16 residues in the CDR3. CDR3 residues: CASSQFGLAGGDEQFF. CDR3 coding DNA: TGCGCCAGCAGCCAATTTGGACTAGCGGGAGGGGATGAGCAGTTCTTC.

This sequence joins TRBV30 and TRBJ1-5; D gene uncertain. The CDR3 length is 14 residues. Germline V CDR1 and CDR2: GTSNPN, SVGIG (reference sequence). V lost 2 bases, J lost 4 bases, and 12 bases lay in between. The CDR3 DNA is TGTGCCTGGAGTAGCCAAACAGCAAATCAGCCCCAGCATTTT. Translated: CAWSSQTANQPQHF.